The T cell receptor beta chain under discussion was sequenced for a study of identical twins. MiXCR, applied by TCRdb to the 5' RACE reads, yields one record per CDR3 protein. The table includes hundreds of thousands of distinct CDR3 sequences, around 8.1% detected once. Germline lookup yields CDR1 SGHKS and CDR2 YYEKEE (reference sequence). The CDR3 extends over 15 amino acids. V lost 2 bases and J lost 2; bases outside the gene matches: 3. In its sample, this clonotype was seen a few times. These data are also associated with another study on yellow fever vaccine responses in identical twins.

The receptor comes from a woman under 30 in good health. The gene calls are TRBV5-5 and TRBJ2-3, with 9 positions matching TRBD2. The specimen sequenced was memory (CD45RO+) T cells sorted from blood. The CDR3 nucleotides read TGTGCCAGCAGCTTTAGCGGGGGATACACAGATACGCAGTATTTT. Its protein is CASSFSGGYTDTQYF.